This T cell receptor beta chain was identified during a study of CXCR3-negative and CXCR3-positive naive CD8 T cells. In germline, CDR1 is SQVTM, CDR2 ANQGSEA. CDR3 size: 13 residues. On this clonotype: The antigen remains unidentified.

Researchers prepared the TRB cDNA libraries using 5' RACE with UMI labels. TCRdb reanalyzed the 5' RACE reads, giving one entry per CDR3 protein sequence and no DNA. The table lists 140,000 to 150,000 distinct CDR3 sequences. General study findings and limits: The study found more hydrophobic TRB CDR3s in CXCR3-positive naive cells than in CXCR3-negative naive cells.

The chain is built from TRBV29-1 and TRBJ1-1; TCRdb returns TRBD1, unconfirmable since there is no DNA. The sequence was obtained from a human donor in good health. Some clones in this sample may be carry-over from other donors' samples. The material sequenced was naive CXCR3+ CD8+ T cells from blood. This sample's subset: CD45RO-CCR7+CD27+CD95- naive CD8+ T cells expressing CXCR3 (TNR3+). CDR3 amino acids: CSVEQGASTEAFF.